This TCR beta chain derives from a study of T cells after yellow fever vaccination. Study observations and caveats: A small proportion of clonotypes was detected in both the CD4 and CD8 compartments.

The junction had 14 bases not matched to a gene; V was cut back by 3 bases and J by 8 bases. The CDR3 contains 17 residues. CDR1 and CDR2 from the germline V gene are MGHRA and YSYEKL. In making TCR cDNA, 5'RACE template switching added a universal primer site and UMIs to it. TCRdb itself ran the 5' RACE reads through MiXCR, one entry per CDR3 protein. The sample holds about 580,000 distinct CDR3 sequences, less than 20% seen once. This clonotype has ten or more counts. Its antigen is currently unknown. This chain connects TRBV4-1 to TRBJ1-4; TRBD1 matches at 8 bases. This TCR came from a man in his late teens or twenties who received the YFV17D yellow fever vaccine. The source was PBMCs, collected less than 6 days after the first yellow fever vaccination. For the CDR3, the DNA is TGCGCCAGCAGCCATCCCCCAGCGGGACAGGAGGGGGAAAAACTGTTTTTT. The encoded protein is CASSHPPAGQEGEKLFF.